A single sample is the source of the 19 T cell receptor beta chains below, sequenced in a study of T cells after yellow fever vaccination. TCRdb reprocessed the 5' RACE reads with MiXCR, giving one entry per CDR3 protein. Among about 260,000 distinct CDR3 sequences, roughly 13% were seen once, and the ten largest hold 0.45% to 0.65%. This sample comprised CD4+ T cells sorted from PBMCs, obtained 45 days after the yellow fever booster vaccination. The receptors derive from a man aged 25 to 40 who received the YFV17D yellow fever vaccine.

In its sample, this clonotype was seen a few times. This chain links TRBV20-1 with TRBJ2-7; 11 bases line up with TRBD2. The length of the CDR3 is 14 residues. Germline-derived CDR1 and CDR2 are DFQATT and SNEGSKA (reference sequence). With V trimmed by 3 bases and J by 5 bases, 6 bases remained unmatched. Written as DNA, the CDR3 is TGCAGTGCTAGCAGACTAGCGGGAATCAACGAGCAGTACTTC. Its protein product is CSASRLAGINEQYF.

The rearrangement uses TRBV7-8 and TRBJ2-5, with 11 nucleotides matching TRBD2. This CDR3 comprises 17 residues. The V gene end was trimmed by 6 bases and the J gene end by 2 bases; junction bases not matched to a gene: 11. Germline V CDR1 and CDR2: SGHVS, FQNEAQ. The CDR3 sequence: CASRVGRLAGPQETQYF. CDR3 bases: TGTGCCAGCAGGGTAGGGCGACTAGCGGGACCGCAAGAGACCCAGTACTTC.

Only a few counts were recorded for this clonotype. This chain links TRBV5-1 with TRBJ2-1; the match to TRBD2 covers 11 bases. Germline trimming cut 3 bases from V and 6 bases from J; bases unmatched to any gene: 8. The length of the CDR3 is 16 residues. Germline-derived CDR1 and CDR2 are SGHRS and YFSETQ. Written as DNA, the CDR3 is TGCGCCAGCAGCTCTGAGGTAGCGGGAGGGCTCAATGAGCAGTTCTTC. This encodes CASSSEVAGGLNEQFF.

This clonotype came up many times. At one end, the junction sequence differs from germline, possibly due to a read error. This chain's CDR3 is CASSFDSYNEQFF. DNA for the CDR3: TGCGCCAGCAGCTTCGACTCCTACAATGAGCAGTTCTTC. The chain couples TRBV7-2 to TRBJ2-1; the D is unclear. This CDR3 comprises 13 residues. Per the germline V gene, CDR1 is SGHTA and CDR2 is FQGNSA.

The chain employs TRBV20-1 and TRBJ2-5; perhaps TRBD2 as D (7 bases). Germline CDR1 DFQATT, CDR2 SNEGSKA (reference sequence). The V end was cut by 6 bases, the J end by 7 bases, with 12 bases between. This CDR3 contains 11 residues. CDR3 DNA sequence: TGCAGTGCGAGGAGGGGGGGGACCCAGTACTTC. Translation: CSARRGGTQYF.

This rearrangement joins TRBV12-3 or TRBV12-4 to TRBJ2-2; the match to TRBD2 covers 9 bases. CDR3 length equals 17 residues. J gave up 5 bases and V 2 bases, and 9 bases lay outside the gene matches. Written as DNA, the CDR3 is TGTGCCAGCAGTTTAAGCCTAGCGGGACCGGCTACCGGGGAGCTGTTTTTT. This sequence encodes CASSLSLAGPATGELFF.

The V and J genes are TRBV20-1 and TRBJ1-1, with D hard to call. Trimming took off 6 bases at V and 1 base at J, with 12 bases between the two ends. This CDR3 has 13 residues. The V gene's germline CDR1 is DFQATT and CDR2 SNEGSKA (reference sequence). The chain's CDR3 is CSASEGENTEAFF. CDR3 in DNA: TGCAGTGCATCGGAGGGAGAGAACACTGAAGCTTTCTTT.

This clonotype was counted only a few times. This chain connects TRBV7-6 to TRBJ1-6; 7 nucleotides match TRBD1. The CDR3 has 15 amino acids. Germline assignment: CDR1 SGHVS and CDR2 FNYEAQ. The V segment lost 1 base and the J segment 7 bases; nucleotides outside the gene matches: 4. The CDR3 spells CASSLGGTANSPLHF. The DNA for the CDR3 is TGTGCCAGCAGCTTAGGGGGGACAGCCAATTCACCCCTCCACTTT.

CDR3 DNA sequence: TGTGCCAGCAGAATGAAGGGACAGGGGACCTACGAGCAGTACTTC. Translated: CASRMKGQGTYEQYF. The chain recombines TRBV27 with TRBJ2-7, with 10 bases aligning to TRBD1. The CDR3 is made up of 15 amino acids. Trimming at V came to 6 bases and at J to 2 bases, leaving 7 bases not matched to a gene. Germline V gene data show CDR1 as MNHEY and CDR2 as SMNVEV (reference sequence).

The genes are TRBV5-1 and TRBJ2-2; possible D gene TRBD1, 6 bases. Deletions cut 0 bases from V and 7 bases from J, with 10 bases between. The CDR3 sequence is 14 residues long. CDR1 is SGHRS, CDR2 YFSETQ, per germline. The CDR3 protein is CASSLDRVYGELFF. Written as DNA, the CDR3 is TGCGCCAGCAGCTTGGACAGGGTCTACGGGGAGCTGTTTTTT.

The V and J genes are TRBV9 and TRBJ2-7; 10 bases match TRBD2. The V gene's germline CDR1 is SGDLS and CDR2 YYNGEE. This CDR3 is 15 amino acids long. V lost 4 bases and J lost 2; bases outside the gene matches: 6. The CDR3 sequence: CASSPGLATTYEQYF. In DNA, the CDR3 is TGTGCCAGCAGCCCGGGACTAGCGACAACCTACGAGCAGTACTTC.

The chain is built from TRBV11-2 and TRBJ2-2; 8 bases are a match to TRBD1. V shed 4 bases and J 6 bases; nucleotides not matched to a gene: 19. CDR1 SGHAT and CDR2 FQNNGV come from the germline V gene. The CDR3 runs 19 residues. CDR3 nucleotides: TGTGCCAGCAGCTCCGGAAAGAGGACAGGGCCCTTCTGGGCCGGGGAGCTGTTTTTT. It is translated as CASSSGKRTGPFWAGELFF. The entire variable domain, with the rest obtained from reference TRBV11-2 and TRBJ2-2, is as follows: EAGVAQSPRYKIIEKRQSVAFWCNPISGHATLYWYQQILGQGPKLLIQFQNNGVVDDSQLPKDRFSAERLKGVDSTLKIQPAKLEDSAVYLCASSSGKRTGPFWAGELFFGEGSRLTVL.

The V and J genes are TRBV7-2 and TRBJ2-5; D uncertain. The V gene's germline CDR1 is SGHTA and CDR2 FQGNSA. The ends were cut back, 8 bases at V and 1 base at J, with 11 bases in the middle. The CDR3 contains 13 residues. The CDR3 nucleotides are TGTGCCAGCTCTTACAGCCTCCAAGAGACCCAGTACTTC. Translating gives CASSYSLQETQYF. The full variable domain, its missing parts supplied by reference TRBV7-2 and TRBJ2-5, is GAGVSQSPSNKVTEKGKDVELRCDPISGHTALYWYRQSLGQGLEFLIYFQGNSAPDKSGLPSDRFSAERTGGSVSTLTIQRTQQEDSAVYLCASSYSLQETQYFGPGTRLLVL.

This clonotype was picked up one time. The chain joins TRBV9 to TRBJ2-3, with unresolved D. Germline values: CDR1 SGDLS, CDR2 YYNGEE. Between the trimmed V and J ends, which lost 0 bases and 7 bases, there was a span of 6 bases. The CDR3 covers 12 residues. The CDR3 sequence: CASSVEKNTQYF. The CDR3 region has the DNA TGTGCCAGCAGCGTAGAAAAGAATACGCAGTATTTT.

V and J are TRBV18 and TRBJ1-1; 11 nucleotides match TRBD1. V shed 3 bases and J 5 bases; nucleotides not matched to a gene: 5. The CDR3 sequence is 15 residues long. Germline V gives CDR1 KGHSH, CDR2 LQKENI. The CDR3 nucleotides are TGTGCCAGCTCACCCGGGACAGGGGGTGGAACTGAAGCTTTCTTT. Translating it yields CASSPGTGGGTEAFF.

This clonotype has a handful of counts. The V gene is TRBV6-5, the J gene TRBJ2-5, with D possibly being TRBD1 (6 bases). The length of the CDR3 is 13 residues. Germline values: CDR1 MNHEY, CDR2 SVGAGI. V was trimmed by 2 bases and J by 5 bases, leaving 9 bases between them. The CDR3 protein is CASSYGGSETQYF. The CDR3 DNA reads TGTGCCAGCAGTTACGGGGGCTCGGAGACCCAGTACTTC.

This sequence joins TRBV5-1 and TRBJ2-2; a weak D match, TRBD1 (6 bases). From germline, CDR1 is SGHRS and CDR2 YFSETQ. There are 13 residues in the CDR3. V lost 5 bases to trimming and J lost 4 bases, with 9 bases between them. CDR3 coding DNA: TGCGCCAGCAGGGACAGATTCACCGGGGAGCTGTTTTTT. It translates to CASRDRFTGELFF.

The chain couples TRBV9 to TRBJ2-1; D is unclear. V was clipped by 4 bases and J by 7 bases, with 15 bases between them. The germline gives CDR1 SGDLS, CDR2 YYNGEE. CDR3 length equals 14 residues. The CDR3 region is CASSPRPHTNEQFF. The CDR3 coding sequence is TGTGCCAGCAGCCCCCGTCCCCATACGAATGAGCAGTTCTTC.

This clonotype occurred a few times. V and J are TRBV7-9 and TRBJ2-2, with D uncertain. This CDR3 is 15 amino acids long. V shed 1 base and J shed 6 bases, with 12 bases lying between them. CDR1 and CDR2 from the germline V gene are SEHNR and FQNEAQ (reference sequence). The CDR3 DNA reads TGTGCCAGCAGCTTAGTCGAACGTGGGTCCGGGGAGCTGTTTTTT. Translating it yields CASSLVERGSGELFF.